These T cell receptor beta chains were read from a single sample in a study of metastatic and nonmetastatic thyroid tumors. TCRdb reprocessed the PCR reads using MiXCR. The sample contains about 15,000 clones, approximately 29% of which appear only once. The source material was tumor tissue. Every receptor here comes from a female donor with papillary thyroid cancer or a benign thyroid nodule (not recorded which). Some clones in this sample may be carry-over from other donors' samples. Each CDR3 is given with its conserved first and last residue. The D gene is left open where the match is weak. A clone size is listed for some rows: how often the clone was seen (once, few, many), or a class if it is expanded.

TRBJ1-1 | - | 16 | TRBV11-2 | - | CASSERTGRRGTEAFF | TGTGCCAGCAGCGAACGTACTGGGAGGAGGGGAACTGAAGCTTTCTTT
TRBJ2-2 | many | 17 | TRBV4-2 | TRBD2 | CASSQVTAGVGTGELFF | TGTGCCAGCAGCCAAGTTACGGCGGGAGTAGGAACCGGGGAGCTGTTTTTT
TRBJ1-6 | - | 14 | TRBV11-2 | - | CASSLVALNSPLHF | TGTGCCAGCAGCTTAGTGGCTCTAAATTCACCCCTCCACTTT
TRBJ2-7 | - | 14 | TRBV13 | - | CASSFRDGPYEQYF | TGTGCCAGCAGCTTCCGGGACGGACCCTACGAGCAGTACTTC
TRBJ2-3 | - | 15 | TRBV20-1 | TRBD2 | CSLKRGRTSTDTQYF | TGCAGTTTAAAGCGGGGGCGCACTAGCACAGATACGCAGTATTTT
TRBJ1-5 | many | 14 | TRBV24-1 | - | CATSVGATNQPQHF | TGTGCCACCAGTGTAGGGGCCACCAATCAGCCCCAGCATTTT
TRBJ2-3 | medium-sized | 15 | TRBV19 | TRBD2 | CASSISGMSTDTQYF | TGTGCCAGTAGTATAAGCGGGATGAGCACAGATACGCAGTATTTT
TRBJ2-2 | many | 15 | TRBV7-9 | TRBD2 | CASRTDSGSAGELFF | TGTGCCAGCAGGACCGATAGCGGGAGCGCCGGGGAGCTGTTTTTT
TRBJ2-7 | - | 16 | TRBV5-1 | TRBD1 | CASSLVGTGRLGEQYF | TGCGCCAGCAGCTTGGTAGGGACAGGGCGATTGGGGGAGCAGTACTTC
TRBJ2-2 | - | 12 | TRBV28 | - | CASIRGPLVLFF | TGTGCCAGCATCCGGGGCCCCCTGGTGCTGTTTTTT
TRBJ1-5 | - | 14 | TRBV30 | TRBD1 | CAWTPGGSNQPQHF | TGTGCCTGGACCCCAGGGGGGAGCAATCAGCCCCAGCATTTT
TRBJ1-5 | - | 13 | TRBV5-1 | - | CASSEGPGQPQHF | TGCGCCAGCAGTGAAGGCCCAGGACAGCCCCAGCATTTT
TRBJ2-7 | medium-sized | 13 | TRBV6-1 | TRBD2 | CASSSGILYEQYF | TGTGCCAGCAGTAGCGGGATACTCTACGAGCAGTACTTC
TRBJ2-2 | - | 14 | TRBV20-1 | TRBD1 | CSARSTGPAGELFF | TGCAGTGCTAGATCGACAGGGCCGGCCGGGGAGCTGTTTTTT
TRBJ1-6 | - | 14 | TRBV20-1 | - | CSANPGTGVSPLHF | TGCAGTGCTAATCCCGGGACGGGAGTTTCACCCCTCCACTTT
TRBJ2-7 | few | 13 | TRBV19 | TRBD1 | CASNSGTGLEQYF | TGTGCCAGTAATTCCGGGACAGGGCTTGAGCAGTACTTC
TRBJ2-2 | few | 12 | TRBV7-8 | - | CASSLLSGELFF | TGTGCCAGCAGCTTATTATCCGGGGAGCTGTTTTTT
TRBJ2-2 | - | 15 | TRBV29-1 | - | CSVVSPASNTGELFF | TGCAGCGTTGTTAGCCCTGCCTCCAACACCGGGGAGCTGTTTTTT
TRBJ2-7 | medium-sized | 13 | TRBV28 | TRBD2 | CASSTQGLAEQYF | TGTGCCAGCAGTACCCAGGGACTAGCCGAGCAGTACTTC
TRBJ2-7 | few | 11 | TRBV7-2 | - | CASSPAYEQYF | TGTGCCAGCAGCCCGGCTTACGAGCAGTACTTC
TRBJ2-5 | - | 11 | TRBV2 | - | CASSLGETQYF | TGTGCCAGCAGTCTCGGGGAGACCCAGTACTTC
TRBJ2-7 | - | 13 | TRBV20-1 | TRBD2 | CSARDREGREQYF | TGCAGTGCTAGAGATAGGGAGGGGCGTGAGCAGTACTTC
TRBJ1-1 | - | 12 | TRBV4-3 | - | CASSQGNIEAFF | TGCGCCAGCAGCCAAGGGAATATTGAAGCTTTCTTT
TRBJ2-7 | once | 16 | TRBV11-2 | TRBD1 | CASSFPPGTGVDEQYF | TGTGCCAGCAGCTTCCCGCCGGGGACAGGGGTAGACGAGCAGTACTTC
TRBJ2-7 | many | 11 | TRBV7-9 | - | CASSLGPEQYF | TGTGCCAGCAGCTTAGGGCCCGAGCAGTACTTC
TRBJ2-7 | - | 12 | TRBV6-1 | TRBD1 | CASRGDRYEQYF | TGTGCCAGCAGGGGGGACAGATACGAGCAGTACTTC
TRBJ1-1 | few | 16 | TRBV28 | TRBD1 | CASRSRGQWINTEAFF | TGTGCCAGCAGGTCCAGGGGACAGTGGATTAACACTGAAGCTTTCTTT
TRBJ2-7 | many | 14 | TRBV5-6 | - | CASSLYRGAEEQYF | TGTGCCAGCAGCTTGTATAGGGGGGCGGAGGAGCAGTACTTC
TRBJ2-2 | - | 14 | TRBV19 | - | CASKDRTNTGELFF | TGTGCCAGTAAGGACAGAACGAACACCGGGGAGCTGTTTTTT
TRBJ2-7 | - | 14 | TRBV12-3/TRBV12-4 | TRBD1 | CASSPTGGGYEQYF | TGTGCCAGCAGCCCCACAGGGGGCGGGTACGAGCAGTACTTC
TRBJ2-1 | - | 13 | TRBV28 | - | CASSPSSYNEQFF | TGTGCCAGCAGTCCTTCCAGTTACAATGAGCAGTTCTTC
TRBJ2-7 | - | 13 | TRBV28 | - | CASSLDATYEQYF | TGTGCCAGCAGTTTAGACGCAACCTACGAGCAGTACTTC
TRBJ1-2 | many | 15 | TRBV5-4 | - | CASSLAGGGGYGYTF | TGTGCCAGCAGCTTGGCCGGGGGTGGGGGCTATGGCTACACCTTC
TRBJ2-7 | few | 15 | TRBV6-1 | TRBD2 | CASSELAGSSYEQYF | TGTGCCAGCAGTGAACTAGCGGGGAGCTCCTACGAGCAGTACTTC
TRBJ2-3 | - | 15 | TRBV5-1 | - | CASSHLGTRTDTQYF | TGCGCCAGCAGCCACCTTGGGACTCGCACAGATACGCAGTATTTT
TRBJ2-1 | - | 16 | TRBV15 | TRBD1 | CATSRDLDRGSGEQIF | TGTGCCACCAGCAGAGATTTGGACAGGGGATCGGGGGAGCAGATCTTC
TRBJ2-7 | medium-sized | 15 | TRBV6-1 | TRBD2 | CASSEAVAGPYEQYF | TGTGCCAGCAGTGAAGCTGTAGCGGGCCCCTACGAGCAGTACTTC
TRBJ2-7 | medium-sized | 13 | TRBV12-3/TRBV12-4 | - | CASSLREAYEQYF | TGTGCCAGCAGTTTAAGGGAGGCCTACGAGCAGTACTTC
TRBJ2-3 | medium-sized | 15 | TRBV7-2 | TRBD2 | CASSRSGRAVDTQYF | TGTGCCAGCAGCAGAAGCGGGAGGGCCGTAGATACGCAGTATTTT
TRBJ2-3 | large | 16 | TRBV4-1 | TRBD2 | CASSPTSGSFADTQYF | TGCGCCAGCAGCCCGACTAGCGGGAGCTTCGCAGATACGCAGTATTTT
TRBJ2-3 | many | 17 | TRBV7-6 | TRBD2 | CASSLLGAGELTDTQYF | TGTGCCAGCAGCTTATTAGGGGCGGGAGAGCTGACAGATACGCAGTATTTT